The subject of this entry is one T cell receptor beta chain. Its cognate antigen is unknown. This entry belongs to a study of T cell responses to AZD1222 COVID-19 vaccine. CDR1 is LGHNT, CDR2 FRNRAP, per germline. With 10 bases removed from V and 0 bases from J, the gap between germline ends came to 6 bases. The CDR3 extends over 11 amino acids. Study-wide points: The study found vaccine-associated CD4 TCRs spanning spike, dominant at 160-218 and 743-854. Reportedly, nearly half the spike-specific TCRs target unmutated variant regions. Clonal diversity was possibly underestimated; the donors were predominantly white British and more often female.

Repertoires were generated with immunoSEQ multiplex PCR, while TCRdb's copy carries only in-frame clones and drops some. The profile shows some 92,000 clones, about 90% of them singletons. The chain links TRBV12-5 to TRBJ1-1, with D unclear. Sequences were derived from peripheral blood, sampled on day 0 of AZD1222 vaccination. The clonotype originates from an adult in good health. CDR3 sequence (DNA): TGTGCTACTCACCTGAACACTGAAGCTTTCTTT. Translation gives CATHLNTEAFF.